A single sample gave rise to the 6 T cell receptor beta chains below, sequenced in a study of T cell changes during pregnancy in multiple sclerosis. Profiled with immunoSEQ multiplex PCR; TCRdb holds only in-frame clones, not every one. The sample carries around 45,000 clones, approximately 90% recorded once. Sequencing used CD4+ T cells from peripheral blood mononuclear cells, obtained before pregnancy. Receptors originate from a female donor with multiple sclerosis, enrolled in a pregnancy study.

The V call is TRBV6-4, the J call TRBJ1-2; no clear D. V was trimmed by 6 bases and J by 2 bases, leaving 10 bases between them. The CDR3 runs to 13 residues. Germline lookup yields CDR1 MRHNA and CDR2 SNTAGT. CDR3 bases: TGTGCCAGCAGCGCCGGTGCAAACTATGGCTACACCTTC. Translated: CASSAGANYGYTF.

CDR3 protein: CAWNPGQGYSEQYF. The DNA for the CDR3 is TGTGCCTGGAACCCGGGACAGGGTTATAGCGAGCAGTACTTC. The gene calls are TRBV30 and TRBJ2-7; TRBD1 matches 9 bases. V lost 4 bases, J lost 6 bases, and 10 bases stayed unmatched. The CDR3 length is 14 residues. The germline V gene has CDR1 GTSNPN and CDR2 SVGIG (reference sequence).

This clone was found once. The J gene is TRBJ1-2, the V gene TRBV29-1; D is ambiguous. This CDR3 comprises 13 residues. Germline V gene data show CDR1 as SQVTM and CDR2 as ANQGSEA. Trimming left V 3 bases short and J 8 bases short, with 16 bases between. In DNA, the CDR3 is TGCAGCGTTGAGTCCGGGATCGGCATGGGCTACACCTTC. The encoded protein is CSVESGIGMGYTF. The whole variable domain, filled in from reference TRBV29-1 and TRBJ1-2, reads SAVISQKPSRDICQRGTSLTIQCQVDSQVTMMFWYRQQPGQSLTLIATANQGSEATYESGFVIDKFPISRPNLTFSTLTVSNMSPEDSSIYLCSVESGIGMGYTFGSGTRLTVV.

The chain uses TRBV18 and TRBJ1-3, with D maybe TRBD1 (6 bases). The V end was cut by 3 bases, the J end by 6 bases, with 15 bases between. Germline V CDR1 and CDR2: KGHSH, LQKENI. This CDR3 spans 15 amino acids. CDR3 coding DNA: TGTGCCAGCTCACCCGGGACACTTGGATTAAACACCATATATTTT. Translation gives CASSPGTLGLNTIYF.

The genes are TRBV7-3 and TRBJ2-5, with TRBD2 matching over 10 bases. CDR1 SGHTA and CDR2 FQGTGA come from the germline V gene. V gave up 5 bases and J gave up 11 bases; unmatched junction bases: 5. This CDR3 is 12 amino acids long. The DNA for the CDR3 is TGTGCCAGCAGCAGAGCGGGAGGGCCACAGTACTTC. Translated, it gives CASSRAGGPQYF.

The chain combines TRBV2 with TRBJ2-5; 7 bases map to TRBD2. The CDR3 runs 13 residues. The J segment lost 4 bases and the V segment lost 6 bases, leaving 5 bases of the junction unmatched. Germline lookup yields CDR1 SNHLY and CDR2 FYNNEI. CDR3 in amino acids: CASRGGYAETQYF. Here the CDR3 DNA reads TGTGCCAGCAGGGGGGGGTACGCAGAGACCCAGTACTTC.